This is a list of T cell receptor beta chains from one sample in a study of cytomegalovirus exposure and HLA in healthy donors. Profiling relied on immunoSEQ multiplex PCR, and the TCRdb table lists in-frame clones only, not all of them. The top ten clones hold around 2.5% of a sample with under 200,000 clones, around 82% of them seen once. The source material was PBMCs. These receptors came from a man between 60 and 70 years old in good health and CMV-seronegative. Each CDR3 is given with its conserved first and last residue. A D gene is named only where the DNA matches it firmly. Rows may omit the clone size; those that give it use once, few, many or a size class.

d_call: .
v_call: TRBV2
j_call: TRBJ2-3
clone_size: few
cdr3_nt: TGTGCCAGCAGTCCCGAGTTGACGGGTTTCACAGATACGCAGTATTTT
cdr3_aa: CASSPELTGFTDTQYF

d_call: .
v_call: TRBV11-2
j_call: TRBJ1-6
clone_size: .
cdr3_nt: TGTGCCAGCAGCTTAGGTCGGGGGTCCTATAATTCACCCCTCCACTTT
cdr3_aa: CASSLGRGSYNSPLHF

d_call: TRBD2
v_call: TRBV25-1
j_call: TRBJ2-1
clone_size: once
cdr3_nt: TGTGCCAGCATGGCAGCGGGAGGGTACAATGAGCAGTTCTTC
cdr3_aa: CASMAAGGYNEQFF

d_call: TRBD1
v_call: TRBV2
j_call: TRBJ1-1
clone_size: many
cdr3_nt: TGTGCCAGCAGTGCACCAGGGGGATATACTGAAGCTTTCTTT
cdr3_aa: CASSAPGGYTEAFF

d_call: TRBD1
v_call: TRBV27
j_call: TRBJ2-3
clone_size: .
cdr3_nt: TGTGCCAGCACCCAAGACAGGGGGAGCACAGATACGCAGTATTTT
cdr3_aa: CASTQDRGSTDTQYF

d_call: TRBD1
v_call: TRBV29-1
j_call: TRBJ1-1
clone_size: .
cdr3_nt: TGCAGCGCAGAGAATCACCAGGGGGCGAACCCTGAAGCTTTCTTT
cdr3_aa: CSAENHQGANPEAFF

d_call: .
v_call: TRBV10-2
j_call: TRBJ1-5
clone_size: few
cdr3_nt: TGCGCCAGCAGTGGTTCAGGGCAGGGGATCTCGGCCCAGCATTTT
cdr3_aa: CASSGSGQGISAQHF

d_call: .
v_call: TRBV19
j_call: TRBJ2-2
clone_size: .
cdr3_nt: TGTGCCAGTAGTTCCCGAGGGCAGGACGGGGAGCTGTTTTTT
cdr3_aa: CASSSRGQDGELFF

d_call: .
v_call: TRBV6-1
j_call: TRBJ2-7
clone_size: .
cdr3_nt: TGTGCCAGCAGTCTGGCTGGGCTCTACGAGCAGTACTTC
cdr3_aa: CASSLAGLYEQYF

d_call: TRBD1
v_call: TRBV27
j_call: TRBJ1-2
clone_size: .
cdr3_nt: TGTGCCAGCAGTTCACAGGGGACCGTCTATGGCTACACCTTC
cdr3_aa: CASSSQGTVYGYTF

d_call: TRBD1
v_call: TRBV2
j_call: TRBJ1-1
clone_size: .
cdr3_nt: TGTGCCAGCAGTCTCAACGGACAGGTCAACACTGAAGCTTTCTTT
cdr3_aa: CASSLNGQVNTEAFF

d_call: .
v_call: TRBV5-6
j_call: TRBJ1-2
clone_size: .
cdr3_nt: TGTGCCAGCACCCGGGGGGGTCCATCTGGCTACACCTTC
cdr3_aa: CASTRGGPSGYTF

d_call: .
v_call: TRBV15
j_call: TRBJ2-7
clone_size: once
cdr3_nt: TGTGCCACCAGCAGAGATTCCGAATACGAGCAGTACTTC
cdr3_aa: CATSRDSEYEQYF

d_call: .
v_call: TRBV9
j_call: TRBJ2-1
clone_size: few
cdr3_nt: TGTGCCAGCAGCGCGGGTGTGGGAGCCCGGGGATACAATGAGCAGTTCTTC
cdr3_aa: CASSAGVGARGYNEQFF

d_call: .
v_call: TRBV21-1
j_call: TRBJ2-2
clone_size: .
cdr3_nt: TGTGCCAGCAGCAATCAGGGGCCCACCGGGGAGCTGTTTTTT
cdr3_aa: CASSNQGPTGELFF

d_call: TRBD1
v_call: TRBV4-3
j_call: TRBJ1-4
clone_size: .
cdr3_nt: TGCGCCAGCAGCCAAGGCAACCTGGGGACAGGGGGAGAAAAACTGTTTTTT
cdr3_aa: CASSQGNLGTGGEKLFF

d_call: TRBD2
v_call: TRBV5-1
j_call: TRBJ2-1
clone_size: .
cdr3_nt: TGCGCCAGCAGCTCCTCCGGGACTACTCACAATGAGCAGTTCTTC
cdr3_aa: CASSSSGTTHNEQFF

d_call: TRBD2
v_call: TRBV6-5
j_call: TRBJ2-7
clone_size: .
cdr3_nt: TGTGCCAGCAGTTACTTGATGGAGGGAGGGGACGAGCAGTACTTC
cdr3_aa: CASSYLMEGGDEQYF

d_call: .
v_call: TRBV9
j_call: TRBJ2-2
clone_size: .
cdr3_nt: TGTGCCAGCAGCGTTTCCCAGCGGCCCAACACCGGGGAGCTGTTTTTT
cdr3_aa: CASSVSQRPNTGELFF

d_call: .
v_call: TRBV19
j_call: TRBJ2-1
clone_size: .
cdr3_nt: TGTGCCAGTAGTATTTCTGGACAAAGGCCCTACAATGAGCAGTTCTTC
cdr3_aa: CASSISGQRPYNEQFF

d_call: TRBD1
v_call: TRBV4-3
j_call: TRBJ2-1
clone_size: .
cdr3_nt: TGCGCCAGCAGCCAAGATCAAGGACAGGGCTTTCGTGAGCAGTTCTTC
cdr3_aa: CASSQDQGQGFREQFF

d_call: .
v_call: TRBV20-1
j_call: TRBJ2-1
clone_size: .
cdr3_nt: TGCAGTGCTAGCCTAGTGGGTGAGCAGTTCTTC
cdr3_aa: CSASLVGEQFF

d_call: TRBD1
v_call: TRBV25-1
j_call: TRBJ1-6
clone_size: .
cdr3_nt: TGTGCCAGCAGTATAGCAACGGGACAGGGGTCCTCACCCCTCCACTTT
cdr3_aa: CASSIATGQGSSPLHF

d_call: .
v_call: TRBV28
j_call: TRBJ1-4
clone_size: .
cdr3_nt: TGTGCCAGCAGTTTTTCCCTTGGCAGGGCAACTAATGAAAAACTGTTTTTT
cdr3_aa: CASSFSLGRATNEKLFF

d_call: TRBD1
v_call: TRBV12-5
j_call: TRBJ2-1
clone_size: .
cdr3_nt: TGTGCTAGTGGCCTCCAGGGGGTGAGGGGCGAGCAGTTCTTC
cdr3_aa: CASGLQGVRGEQFF

d_call: TRBD1
v_call: TRBV7-9
j_call: TRBJ2-6
clone_size: .
cdr3_nt: TGTGCCAGCAGCTCGGACAGGACTGGGGCCAACGTCCTGACTTTC
cdr3_aa: CASSSDRTGANVLTF

d_call: TRBD2
v_call: TRBV27
j_call: TRBJ2-2
clone_size: .
cdr3_nt: TGTGCCAGCAGTTTAGGGACTAGCCCCAACACCGGGGAGCTGTTTTTT
cdr3_aa: CASSLGTSPNTGELFF

d_call: .
v_call: TRBV27
j_call: TRBJ1-5
clone_size: .
cdr3_nt: TGTGCCAGCTGTTCAAGTGGGTCCTTAGCAAATCAGCCCCAGCATTTT
cdr3_aa: CASCSSGSLANQPQHF

d_call: .
v_call: TRBV6-1
j_call: TRBJ1-5
clone_size: .
cdr3_nt: TGTGCCAGCAGTGGTCGACAGGACCGCCCCCAGCATTTT
cdr3_aa: CASSGRQDRPQHF

d_call: .
v_call: TRBV4-1
j_call: TRBJ1-6
clone_size: .
cdr3_nt: TGCGCCAGCAGACCGGACGGGAATAATTCACCCCTCCACTTT
cdr3_aa: CASRPDGNNSPLHF

d_call: .
v_call: TRBV29-1
j_call: TRBJ2-1
clone_size: .
cdr3_nt: TGCAGCTTCCAATGGGGCCACAATGAGCAGTTCTTC
cdr3_aa: CSFQWGHNEQFF

d_call: TRBD1
v_call: TRBV7-2
j_call: TRBJ1-5
clone_size: .
cdr3_nt: TGTGCCAGCAGCTTAGTCGGGACAGGGGGTCAGCCCCAGCATTTT
cdr3_aa: CASSLVGTGGQPQHF

d_call: TRBD2
v_call: TRBV6-1
j_call: TRBJ2-7
clone_size: .
cdr3_nt: TGTGCCAGCAGTCAACTAGCGGCGAGCTCCTACGAGCAGTACTTC
cdr3_aa: CASSQLAASSYEQYF